The clone carrying this T cell receptor (beta chain) has just a few counts. The data are from a study of T cell responses to AZD1222 COVID-19 vaccine. The length of the CDR3 is 13 residues. CDR1 is MNHNY and CDR2 is SVGAGI in the germline V gene (reference sequence). The ends were cut back, 2 bases at V and 6 bases at J, with 8 bases in the middle. Sequencing used immunoSEQ multiplex PCR; TCRdb keeps in-frame clones, though not all of them. The sample lists about 150,000 clones, more than 90% occurring once. The receptor was isolated from an adult in good health. This chain joins TRBV6-6 and TRBJ1-5; no firm D call. The source was peripheral blood, collected on day 0 of AZD1222 vaccination. The CDR3: CASSYREVQPQHF. The DNA for the CDR3 is TGTGCCAGCAGTTACCGGGAAGTTCAGCCCCAGCATTTT.